The 12 T cell receptor beta chains below come from one sample, sequenced in a study of tumor-infiltrating lymphocytes in primary liver carcinoma. TCR beta cDNA was reverse-transcribed from approximately 0.45 ug of total RNA. The reaction used a constant-region primer and ProtoScript II reverse transcriptase. Employing slightly modified ARM-PCR, three nested multiplex PCR rounds were run, and these gave rise to the TCR beta libraries. The first two PCR rounds used TRBV1-TRBV30 forward primers with a C-beta reverse primer, roughly 10 cycles each. Each CDR3 protein gets one entry after TCRdb re-called the multiplex PCR reads with MiXCR. Of 300,000 to 400,000 distinct CDR3 sequences listed, roughly 61% were seen once; the top ten hold 5% to 6.5%. Unsorted whole blood yielded the blood RNA, and germline DNA was also extracted. Sample: peripheral blood. These receptors originate from a man aged 35 to 55 with primary liver carcinoma and hepatitis B virus infection.

This clonotype was recorded only once. A much larger clone lies a single base off, so this may be a read error. This chain connects TRBV6-6 to TRBJ1-1; TRBD1 is a possible D gene (5 bases). This CDR3 region has 16 residues. CDR1 MNHNY and CDR2 SVGAGI come from the germline V gene (reference sequence). The DNA of the CDR3 is TGTGCCAGCAGTTACTCTAGGGACGCCGGACATACTGAATCTTTCTTT. It translates to CASSYSRDAGHTESFF.

The rearrangement links TRBV7-9 to TRBJ2-7; 8 nucleotides align to TRBD2. Looked up from germline, CDR1 is SEHNR and CDR2 is FQNEAQ (reference sequence). J gave up 7 bases and V 3 bases, and 5 bases lay outside the gene matches. CDR3 length equals 13 residues. CDR3 bases: TGTGCCAGCAGCTTGCTGGCGGGAGGAGAGCAGTACTTC. This codes for CASSLLAGGEQYF.

This clonotype was observed a handful of times. The chain's CDR3 is CASSLGEGYGYTF. The CDR3 nucleotides read TGCGCCAGCAGTTTGGGGGAAGGCTATGGCTACACCTTC. The rearrangement uses TRBV10-2 and TRBJ1-2, with TRBD1 as a possible D gene (5 bases). Germline CDR1 is WSHSY and CDR2 is SAAADI. CDR3 length: 13 amino acids. V was trimmed by 5 bases and J by 4 bases, leaving 11 bases between them.

The rearrangement links TRBV12-3 or TRBV12-4 to TRBJ1-1; a weak D match, TRBD1 (5 bases). This CDR3 has 14 amino acids. V was cut by 6 bases and J by 1 base, with 12 bases left in between. The CDR3 sequence is CASSDRDQNTEAFF. The CDR3 bases are TGTGCCAGCAGCGACCGGGACCAGAACACTGAAGCTTTCTTT.

This clonotype was seen only once. A read error may explain this, as a much larger clone is one base away. This likely comes from a read error, as the CDR3 has no conserved phenylalanine or tryptophan at its end. The chain uses TRBV6-1 and TRBJ2-1; 9 nucleotides agree with TRBD2. This CDR3 contains 14 residues. Germline V gene sequence: CDR1 MNHNS, CDR2 SASEGT. V lost 10 bases and J lost 6; bases outside the gene matches: 10. The CDR3, as DNA: TGTGCCATCTTTAGCGGGAGTGCTGGCAATGAGCAGTTCTTA. This encodes CAIFSGSAGNEQFL.

In the case of this clonotype: Because it lacks the conserved phenylalanine or tryptophan at the end, this CDR3 is likely a read error. This chain connects TRBV11-2 to TRBJ1-5; unclear D gene. The CDR3 length is 14 residues. The V end lost 1 base, the J end lost 2 bases, and 6 bases lay between the germline ends. Per the germline V gene, CDR1 is SGHAT and CDR2 is FQNNGV. This CDR3 is CASSLGVGNQPQHV. CDR3 coding DNA: TGTGCCAGCAGCTTAGGTGTGGGCAATCAGCCCCAGCATGTT.

V is TRBV5-1 and J is TRBJ1-2, with D perhaps TRBD1 (5 bases). In germline, CDR1 is SGHRS, CDR2 YFSETQ. This CDR3 is 13 amino acids long. Deletions cut 1 base from V and 3 bases from J, with 7 bases between. The CDR3 loop is CASSLWGDYGYTF. The CDR3 DNA is TGCGCCAGCAGCTTGTGGGGGGACTATGGCTACACCTTC.

As concerns this clonotype: With a much larger clone just one base away, this may be a read error. The rearrangement uses TRBV4-1 and TRBJ2-1; 7 bases match TRBD2. This CDR3 contains 15 residues. From germline, CDR1 is MGHRA and CDR2 YSYEKL. V shed 6 bases, J shed 7 bases, and the junction held 12 bases outside the gene matches. As DNA, the CDR3 is TGCGCCAGCAGTCGCGGGACTAACGGGGGAAATGAGCAGTTCTTC. As protein: CASSRGTNGGNEQFF.

In this sample, this clonotype turned up a few times. The chain employs TRBV6-5 and TRBJ2-4; TRBD2 agrees at 8 bases. The germline gives CDR1 MNHEY, CDR2 SVGAGI. This CDR3 spans 16 amino acids. V was pared by 6 bases and J by 7 bases, with 14 bases of the junction left unmatched. In DNA, the CDR3 is TGTGCCAGCAGATCCCGGACTAGCAGGCCAACGAACATTCAGTACTTC. This sequence encodes CASRSRTSRPTNIQYF.

This clonotype showed up many times. The rearrangement joins TRBV11-2 to TRBJ2-3, with 7 nucleotides matching TRBD1. J lost 0 bases, V lost 5 bases, and 8 bases had no gene match. CDR3 length: 16 amino acids. Germline CDR1 SGHAT, CDR2 FQNNGV. The CDR3 sequence: CASSETGAISTDTQYF. CDR3 DNA: TGTGCCAGCAGCGAAACAGGGGCGATTAGCACAGATACGCAGTATTTT.

In regard to this clonotype: At one end, the junction sequence differs from germline, possibly due to a read error. The CDR3 DNA follows: TGTAGCGGCGTCAAGGGGACAGTGAACACTGAAGCTTTCTTT. Encoded protein: CSGVKGTVNTEAFF. The J gene is TRBJ1-1, the V gene TRBV29-1; 7 nucleotides agree with TRBD1. Germline CDR1 is SQVTM and CDR2 is ANQGSEA. This CDR3 is built from 14 residues.

This clonotype appeared many times. The rearrangement links TRBV29-1 to TRBJ2-7; 8 bases align to TRBD2. This CDR3 contains 12 residues. CDR1 is SQVTM and CDR2 is ANQGSEA in the germline V gene. Trimming removed 1 base from V and 7 bases from J; junction bases left unmatched: 3. CDR3 nucleotide sequence: TGCAGCGTTGAAGTCGGGGGGGGGGAGCAGTACTTC. It is translated as CSVEVGGGEQYF.